This TCR beta chain was sequenced during a study of naive and memory T cell subsets. This CDR3 comprises 14 residues. CDR1 and CDR2 from the germline V gene are LNHDA and SQIVND (reference sequence). Trimming took 9 bases from V and 0 from J; bases not matched to a gene: 4. Both TRBC1 and TRBC2 were covered by a beta constant-region primer of two equimolar oligonucleotides. Four rounds of PCR amplified the ligated cDNA using nested alpha and beta constant-region primers plus SP2. MiXCR, applied by TCRdb to the UMI-ligation and nested PCR reads, yields one record per CDR3 protein. Of just over 80,000 distinct CDR3 sequences detected, 9% appear once; the ten largest clones hold 1.2%. This clonotype was detected many times.

This TCR came from a human donor in good health. This chain connects TRBV19 to TRBJ2-7; 11 bases line up with TRBD1. The specimen sequenced was naive CD8+ T cells from blood. Here the CDR3 reads CARGDRGSSYEQYF. CDR3 coding DNA: TGTGCCAGGGGGGACAGGGGGAGCTCCTACGAGCAGTACTTC.